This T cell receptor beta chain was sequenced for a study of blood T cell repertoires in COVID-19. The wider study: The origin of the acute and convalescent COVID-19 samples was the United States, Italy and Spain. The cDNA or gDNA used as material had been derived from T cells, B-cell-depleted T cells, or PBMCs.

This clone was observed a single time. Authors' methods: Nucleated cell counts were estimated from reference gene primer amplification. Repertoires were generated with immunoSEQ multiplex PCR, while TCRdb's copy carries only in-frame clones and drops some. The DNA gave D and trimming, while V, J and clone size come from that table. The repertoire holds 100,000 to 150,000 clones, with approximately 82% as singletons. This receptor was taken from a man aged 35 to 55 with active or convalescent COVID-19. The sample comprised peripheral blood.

CDR3 nucleotide sequence: TGCGCCAGCAGCCGGGGGGATCTAGATTCACCCCTCCACTTT. As protein: CASSRGDLDSPLHF. V gene TRBV5-1 combines with J gene TRBJ1-6; TRBD1 might be the D (5 bases). CDR3 length: 14 residues. Germline V gene sequence: CDR1 SGHRS, CDR2 YFSETQ. Trimming shortened V by 4 bases and J by 8 bases, and 13 bases separated the two germline ends.